These 21 T cell receptor beta chains share one sample of origin, sequenced in a study of T cell repertoires in cytomegalovirus infection. A single record per CDR3 protein comes from TCRdb applying MiXCR to the reads. The table has more than 250,000 distinct CDR3 sequences, approximately 25% seen once. Their antigen targets remain unknown. This specimen was cultured PBMCs, taken from culture after CMV antigen stimulation. The receptors stem from a human donor in good health (CMV status not recorded). Some clones in this sample may be carry-over from other donors' samples.

This clonotype showed up just a few times. J is TRBJ2-7 and V is TRBV6-2 or TRBV6-3; 9 nucleotides match TRBD2. The V and J ends lost 5 bases and 3 bases, in that order; junction bases with no gene match: 14. From germline, CDR1 is MNHEY and CDR2 SVGEGT. The CDR3 sequence is 17 residues long. The CDR3 loop reads CASSTFGGQRGDYEQYV. The CDR3 region has the DNA TGTGCCAGCAGTACGTTCGGGGGCCAGCGGGGGGACTACGAGCAGTACGTC.

This chain uses TRBV20-1 with TRBJ2-2; TRBD1 matches at 12 bases. CDR1 DFQATT and CDR2 SNEGSKA come from the germline V gene (reference sequence). CDR3 length: 17 residues. Trimming at V came to 5 bases and at J to 5 bases, leaving 12 bases not matched to a gene. The CDR3 DNA sequence: TGCAGTGCTCGATGGGGACAGGGGGCTTTTCGGACCGGGGAGCTGTTTTTT. The encoded protein is CSARWGQGAFRTGELFF.

The genes are TRBV5-1 and TRBJ2-2; 7 nucleotides match TRBD1. CDR3 length: 18 residues. CDR1 is SGHRS and CDR2 is YFSETQ in the germline V gene. V shed 5 bases, J shed 0 bases, and the junction held 13 bases outside the gene matches. CDR3 in amino acids: CASSPESLQGANTGELFF. CDR3 DNA: TGCGCCAGCAGTCCCGAAAGCCTTCAGGGGGCGAACACCGGGGAGCTGTTTTTT.

The rearrangement links TRBV7-8 to TRBJ2-7; unclear D gene. CDR1 and CDR2 from the germline V gene are SGHVS and FQNEAQ. V lost 1 base to trimming and J lost 2 bases, with 9 bases between them. CDR3 size: 14 residues. In DNA, the CDR3 is TGTGCCAGCAGCTTAGTCCCTCATCCCTACGAGCAGTACGTC. It is translated as CASSLVPHPYEQYV.

Written as DNA, the CDR3 is TGTGCCAGCAGTCCCGGACTAGCGGGATTCCATGAGCAGTTCTTC. This sequence encodes CASSPGLAGFHEQFF. This chain links TRBV2 with TRBJ2-1; 12 bases agree with TRBD2. The CDR3 runs 15 residues. The V gene end was trimmed by 5 bases and the J gene end by 8 bases; junction bases not matched to a gene: 7. Germline CDR1 and CDR2: SNHLY and FYNNEI.

This chain joins TRBV28 and TRBJ2-1; D might be TRBD1 (5 bases). Germline-derived CDR1 and CDR2 are MDHEN and SYDVKM. V was shortened by 6 bases and J by 2 bases, with 23 bases between the two germline ends. This CDR3 is 18 amino acids long. The CDR3 sequence: CASSNPGWAGSPYNEQFF. CDR3 bases: TGTGCCAGCAGCAATCCCGGGTGGGCAGGGTCGCCCTACAATGAGCAGTTCTTC.

This clonotype was detected only a few times. V and J are TRBV12-3 or TRBV12-4 and TRBJ2-4, with D tentatively TRBD1 or TRBD2 (5 bases each). Deletions cut 5 bases from V and 4 bases from J, with 18 bases between. This CDR3 is built from 16 residues. CDR3 bases: TGTGCCAGCAGTGGGGGTTCGGCAGGGCGGAAAAACATTCAGTACTTC. Translated: CASSGGSAGRKNIQYF.

This clonotype was counted between two and nine times. This chain joins TRBV7-6 and TRBJ2-1; 8 bases match TRBD2. CDR3 size: 15 residues. Germline V gene sequence: CDR1 SGHVS, CDR2 FNYEAQ. Germline trimming cut 3 bases from V and 5 bases from J; bases unmatched to any gene: 6. As DNA, the CDR3 is TGTGCCAGCAGCTTTAGCGGGAACCAGCACAATGAGCAGTTCTTC. This translates into CASSFSGNQHNEQFF.

This clonotype was recorded at least ten times. The chain carries TRBV5-4 and TRBJ2-1; 11 nucleotides match TRBD1. The germline CDR1 and CDR2 sequences are SGHNT and YYREEE (reference sequence). V dropped 0 bases and J dropped 7; count of bases not matched to a gene: 6. The CDR3 has 16 amino acids. The CDR3 sequence is CASSLGRDRGRNEQFF. The CDR3, as DNA: TGTGCCAGCAGCTTGGGACGGGACAGGGGGAGGAATGAGCAGTTCTTC.

The CDR3 sequence is CASRPNPNTGELFF. CDR3 DNA sequence: TGTGCCAGCAGGCCAAATCCTAACACCGGGGAGCTGTTTTTT. V usage is TRBV7-8 and J usage is TRBJ2-2; D not resolved. Germline V gene lookup returns CDR1 SGHVS and CDR2 FQNEAQ. Trimming removed 6 bases from V and 2 bases from J, with 10 bases in between. There are 14 residues in the CDR3.

V gene TRBV7-2 combines with J gene TRBJ2-7, with 12 bases aligning to TRBD2. The trim removed 6 bases at V and 3 bases at J, leaving 6 bases unmatched. Germline-derived CDR1 and CDR2 are SGHTA and FQGNSA. This CDR3 contains 15 residues. DNA of the CDR3: TGTGCCAGCAGTTATCTAGCGGGAGGGGGCTACGAGCAGTACTTC. It yields the protein CASSYLAGGGYEQYF.

This clonotype was counted at least ten times. The chain is built from TRBV7-9 and TRBJ2-6; 7 nucleotides line up with TRBD1. The germline gives CDR1 SEHNR, CDR2 FQNEAQ (reference sequence). CDR3 length: 16 amino acids. The V and J ends lost 5 bases and 4 bases, in that order; junction bases with no gene match: 8. The CDR3 sequence is CASSREGQVGANVLTF. CDR3 coding DNA: TGTGCCAGCAGCCGAGAAGGACAGGTAGGGGCCAACGTCCTGACTTTC.

This clonotype came up many times. This chain joins TRBV7-8 and TRBJ1-2, with D unclear. V lost 2 bases to trimming and J lost 2 bases, with 15 bases between them. The CDR3 is made up of 16 amino acids. The germline V gene encodes CDR1 SGHVS and CDR2 FQNEAQ. DNA of the CDR3: TGTGCCAGCAGCTTACTAAGTCTGTCAGCCAACTATGGCTACACCTTC. Encoded protein: CASSLLSLSANYGYTF.

The rearrangement joins TRBV15 to TRBJ2-5, with 13 bases that match TRBD2. V dropped 5 bases and J dropped 5; count of bases not matched to a gene: 8. The CDR3 runs 16 residues. The germline CDR1 and CDR2 sequences are LNHNV and YYDKDF (reference sequence). In nucleotides, the CDR3 is TGTGCCACCAGCCCACGAGGACTAGCGGGAGTGGAGACCCAGTACTTC. This codes for CATSPRGLAGVETQYF.

In its sample, this clonotype was seen many times. This chain links TRBV7-2 with TRBJ2-1; 9 bases align to TRBD1. Germline V gene sequence: CDR1 SGHTA, CDR2 FQGNSA. The V gene end was trimmed by 4 bases and the J gene end by 0 bases; junction bases not matched to a gene: 16. The CDR3 extends over 20 amino acids. DNA of the CDR3: TGTGCCAGCAGCTCCACCAAACAGGGGGCCACGTCGTCCTCCTACAATGAGCAGTTCTTC. It codes for CASSSTKQGATSSSYNEQFF.

The sample holds a few counts of this clonotype. V gene TRBV7-2 combines with J gene TRBJ1-3; D is possibly TRBD1 (6 bases). Per germline, CDR1 SGHTA and CDR2 FQGNSA. The CDR3 is 13 amino acids. V gave up 6 bases and J gave up 3 bases, with 9 bases separating them. The CDR3 spells CASRGGNGNTIYF. As DNA, the CDR3 is TGTGCCAGCAGAGGGGGTAATGGAAACACCATATATTTT.

A few counts support this clonotype. This chain joins TRBV5-1 and TRBJ2-3; 11 bases fit TRBD2. Germline lookup yields CDR1 SGHRS and CDR2 YFSETQ. The length of the CDR3 is 16 residues. Trimming at V came to 0 bases and at J to 5 bases, leaving 5 bases not matched to a gene. CDR3 loop: CASSLGGTSGGDTQYF. The CDR3 bases are TGCGCCAGCAGCTTGGGCGGGACTAGCGGAGGAGATACGCAGTATTTT.

This clonotype was counted only a few times. The chain combines TRBV5-4 with TRBJ2-1, with a weak D call TRBD2 (5 bases). CDR3 size: 14 residues. CDR1 and CDR2 from the germline V gene are SGHNT and YYREEE (reference sequence). V lost 4 bases, J lost 9 bases, and 17 bases lay in between. CDR3 nucleotide sequence: TGTGCCAGCAGCCAAAACATCCGGGGTGGTGAGCAGTTCTTC. Residues: CASSQNIRGGEQFF. The full variable domain, in which reference TRBV5-4 and TRBJ2-1 provide the parts outside the CDR3, is ETGVTQSPTHLIKTRGQQVTLRCSSQSGHNTVSWYQQALGQGPQFIFQYYREEENGRGNFPPRFSGLQFPNYSSELNVNALELDDSALYLCASSQNIRGGEQFFGPGTRLTVL.

In nucleotides, the CDR3 is TGTGCCAGCGGGACGACAGGGCCCCTGAGCTACACCTTC. Residues: CASGTTGPLSYTF. The genes are TRBV6-2 or TRBV6-3 and TRBJ1-2; 7 bases are shared with TRBD1. This CDR3 contains 13 residues. Germline assignment: CDR1 MNHEY and CDR2 SVGEGT. Trimming took 8 bases from V and 9 from J; bases not matched to a gene: 12.

This clonotype was found many times. The chain couples TRBV7-2 to TRBJ2-4; D not resolved. V lost 0 bases and J lost 8, with 8 bases in between. This CDR3 contains 13 residues. The germline V gene has CDR1 SGHTA and CDR2 FQGNSA. The CDR3 region has the DNA TGTGCCAGCAGCTTAGCGTCCGCAGACATTCAGTACTTC. Translation: CASSLASADIQYF.

The gene calls are TRBV7-2 and TRBJ2-3, with TRBD1 as a possible D gene (6 bases). The V gene lost 5 bases and the J gene lost 4 bases, with 10 bases spanning the gap. The CDR3 sequence is 13 residues long. CDR1 and CDR2 (germline): SGHTA, FQGNSA. CDR3: CASSRQVADTQYF. The CDR3 nucleotides are TGTGCCAGCAGCCGACAGGTCGCAGATACGCAGTATTTT.